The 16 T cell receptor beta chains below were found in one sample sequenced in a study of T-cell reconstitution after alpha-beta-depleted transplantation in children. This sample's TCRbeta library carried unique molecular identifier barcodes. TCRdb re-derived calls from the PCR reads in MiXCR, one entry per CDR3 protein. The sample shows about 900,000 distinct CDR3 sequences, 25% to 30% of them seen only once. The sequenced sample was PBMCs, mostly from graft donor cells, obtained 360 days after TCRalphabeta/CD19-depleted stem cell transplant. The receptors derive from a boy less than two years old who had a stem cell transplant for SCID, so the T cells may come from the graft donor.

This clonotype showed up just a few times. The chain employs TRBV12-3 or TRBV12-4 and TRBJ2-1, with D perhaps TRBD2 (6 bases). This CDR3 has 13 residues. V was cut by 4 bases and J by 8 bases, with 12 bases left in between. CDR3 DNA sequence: TGTGCCAGCAGTTACGGGGGTGGGGATGAGCAGTTCTTC. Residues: CASSYGGGDEQFF.

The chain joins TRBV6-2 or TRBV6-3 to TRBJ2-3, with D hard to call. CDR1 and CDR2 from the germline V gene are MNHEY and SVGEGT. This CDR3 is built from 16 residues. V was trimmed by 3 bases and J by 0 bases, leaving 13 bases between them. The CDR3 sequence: CASSYGLRTSTDTQYF. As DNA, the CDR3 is TGTGCCAGCAGTTATGGCCTACGAACTAGCACAGATACGCAGTATTTT.

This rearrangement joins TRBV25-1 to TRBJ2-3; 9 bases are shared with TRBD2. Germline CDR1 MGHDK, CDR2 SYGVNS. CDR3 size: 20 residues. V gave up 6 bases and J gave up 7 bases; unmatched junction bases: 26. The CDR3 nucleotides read TGTGCCAGCAGCGACCCCCCTGGGTCAGGCGGGGGGGACTCCCTCCATACGCAGTATTTT. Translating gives CASSDPPGSGGGDSLHTQYF.

The CDR3 region is CASSDFQGYEQYF. CDR3 coding DNA: TGTGCCAGCAGTGACTTTCAGGGATACGAGCAGTACTTC. V gene TRBV6-4 combines with J gene TRBJ2-7; possible D gene TRBD1, 5 bases. Germline CDR1 reads MRHNA; CDR2 reads SNTAGT. V was shortened by 1 base and J by 4 bases, with 8 bases between the two germline ends. The CDR3 covers 13 residues.

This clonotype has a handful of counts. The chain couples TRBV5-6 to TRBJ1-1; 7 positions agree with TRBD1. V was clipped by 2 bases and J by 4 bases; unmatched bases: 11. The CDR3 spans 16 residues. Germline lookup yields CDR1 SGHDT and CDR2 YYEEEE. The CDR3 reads CASSFYTGTAGTEAFF. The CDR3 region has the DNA TGTGCCAGCAGCTTTTATACCGGGACAGCGGGCACTGAAGCTTTCTTT.

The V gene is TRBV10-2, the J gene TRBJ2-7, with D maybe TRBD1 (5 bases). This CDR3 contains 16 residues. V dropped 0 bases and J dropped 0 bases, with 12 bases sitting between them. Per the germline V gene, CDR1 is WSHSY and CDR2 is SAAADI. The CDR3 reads CASSESRRQTSYEQYF. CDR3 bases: TGCGCCAGCAGTGAGTCAAGGAGACAGACCTCCTACGAGCAGTACTTC.

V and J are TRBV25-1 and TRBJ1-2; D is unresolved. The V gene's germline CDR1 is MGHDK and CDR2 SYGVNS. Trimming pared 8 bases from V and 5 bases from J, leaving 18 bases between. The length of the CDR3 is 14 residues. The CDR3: CASRGNRGLYGYTF. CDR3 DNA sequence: TGTGCCAGCCGTGGGAACAGAGGACTTTATGGCTACACCTTC.

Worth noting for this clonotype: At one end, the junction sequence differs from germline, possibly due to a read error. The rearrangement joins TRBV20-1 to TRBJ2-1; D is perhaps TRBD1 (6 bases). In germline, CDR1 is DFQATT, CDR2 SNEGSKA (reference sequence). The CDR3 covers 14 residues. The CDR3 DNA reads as TGCAGTGCTAAATTACCAGGGGCAGTAGATGAGCAGCTCTTC. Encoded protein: CSAKLPGAVDEQLF.

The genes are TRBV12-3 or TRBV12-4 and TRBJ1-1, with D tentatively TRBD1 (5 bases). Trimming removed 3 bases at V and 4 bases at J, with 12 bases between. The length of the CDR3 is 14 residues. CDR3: CASSFGGTSTEAFF. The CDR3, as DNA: TGTGCCAGCAGTTTTGGGGGAACGAGCACTGAAGCTTTCTTT.

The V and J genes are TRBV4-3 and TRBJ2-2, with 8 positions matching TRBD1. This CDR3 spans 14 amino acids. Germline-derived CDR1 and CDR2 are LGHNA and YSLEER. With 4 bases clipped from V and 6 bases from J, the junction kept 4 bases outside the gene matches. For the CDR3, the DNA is TGCGCCAGCAGCCGGCGGACAGGGTCCGGGGAGCTGTTTTTT. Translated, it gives CASSRRTGSGELFF.

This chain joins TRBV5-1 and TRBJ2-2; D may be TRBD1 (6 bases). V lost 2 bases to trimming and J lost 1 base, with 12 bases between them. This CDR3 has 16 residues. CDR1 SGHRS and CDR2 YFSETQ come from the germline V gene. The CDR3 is CASSFWQGRNTGELFF. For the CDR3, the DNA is TGCGCCAGCAGCTTTTGGCAGGGGAGGAACACCGGGGAGCTGTTTTTT.

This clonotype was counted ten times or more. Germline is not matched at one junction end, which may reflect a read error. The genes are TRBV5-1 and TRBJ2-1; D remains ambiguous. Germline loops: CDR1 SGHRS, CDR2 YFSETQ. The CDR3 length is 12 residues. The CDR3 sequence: CASSLVNNEQFF. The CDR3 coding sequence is TGTGCCAGCAGCTTAGTAAACAATGAGCAGTTCTTC. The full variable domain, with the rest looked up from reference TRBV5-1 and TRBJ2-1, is KAGVTQTPRYLIKTRGQQVTLSCSPISGHRSVSWYQQTPGQGLQFLFEYFSETQRNKGNFPGRFSGRQFSNSRSEMNVSTLELGDSALYLCASSLVNNEQFFGPGTRLTVL.

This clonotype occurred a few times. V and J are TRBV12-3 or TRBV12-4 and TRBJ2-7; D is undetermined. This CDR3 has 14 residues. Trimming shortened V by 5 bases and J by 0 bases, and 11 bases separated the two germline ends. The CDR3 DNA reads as TGTGCCAGCAGTACCTACTCCAGCTCCTACGAGCAGTACTTC. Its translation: CASSTYSSSYEQYF.

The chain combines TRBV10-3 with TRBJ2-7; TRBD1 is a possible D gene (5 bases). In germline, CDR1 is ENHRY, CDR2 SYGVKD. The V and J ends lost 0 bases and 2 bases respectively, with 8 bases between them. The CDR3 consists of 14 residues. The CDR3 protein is CAISESMGPYEQYF. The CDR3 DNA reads TGTGCCATCAGTGAGTCTATGGGGCCCTACGAGCAGTACTTC.

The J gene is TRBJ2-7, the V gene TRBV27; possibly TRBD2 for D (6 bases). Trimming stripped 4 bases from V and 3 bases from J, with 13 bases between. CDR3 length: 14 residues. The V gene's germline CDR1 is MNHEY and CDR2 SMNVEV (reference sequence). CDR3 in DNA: TGTGCCAGCAGTTCCAGACTAGACAGCTACGAGCAGTACTTC. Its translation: CASSSRLDSYEQYF.

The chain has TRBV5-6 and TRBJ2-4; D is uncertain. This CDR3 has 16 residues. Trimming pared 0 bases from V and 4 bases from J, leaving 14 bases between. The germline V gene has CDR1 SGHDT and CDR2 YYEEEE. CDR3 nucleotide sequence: TGTGCCAGCAGCTTGGAAATTGGAACCCTGAAAAACATTCAGTACTTC. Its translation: CASSLEIGTLKNIQYF.